Following are 29 T cell receptor beta chains from one sample sequenced in a study of blood T cells in healthy people across ages. Primers used in a second PCR of roughly 6 to 11 cycles were a sample-barcoded 5' primer and a J-beta primer mix. A single record per CDR3 protein comes from TCRdb applying MiXCR to the 5' RACE reads. In the table there are just under 550,000 distinct CDR3 sequences, less than 25% of which are singletons. This sample also appeared in a second study, on T cells of mothers and their children.

Specimen: blood. The receptors here all came from a boy aged 5-17 years in good health.

This chain joins TRBV5-1 and TRBJ2-5, with 7 bases lining up with TRBD2. V dropped 2 bases and J dropped 7; count of bases not matched to a gene: 11. This CDR3 has 15 residues. Germline CDR1 and CDR2: SGHRS and YFSETQ. The CDR3 here is CASSLPGLVGGTQYF. The CDR3 DNA sequence: TGCGCCAGCAGCTTACCCGGACTAGTGGGGGGGACCCAGTACTTC.

This clonotype was picked up a small number of times. The chain combines TRBV20-1 with TRBJ1-1; no firm D call. With 6 bases removed from V and 0 bases from J, the gap between germline ends came to 23 bases. The CDR3 totals 17 residues. Germline CDR1 is DFQATT and CDR2 is SNEGSKA (reference sequence). The CDR3 nucleotides read TGCAGTGCAAATCTTGCCGGGCCCTTTCTTATGAACACTGAAGCTTTCTTT. As protein: CSANLAGPFLMNTEAFF.

The DNA of the CDR3 is TGTGCCAGCAGCTCGGTACCGAGTGGGTATGGCTACACCTTC. This translates into CASSSVPSGYGYTF. This chain links TRBV12-3 or TRBV12-4 with TRBJ1-2; D unclear. This CDR3 contains 14 residues. V dropped 6 bases and J dropped 5 bases, with 16 bases sitting between them.

This clonotype has a handful of counts. V is TRBV15 and J is TRBJ1-1; the match to TRBD1 covers 9 bases. The V segment lost 3 bases and the J segment 5 bases; nucleotides outside the gene matches: 7. The CDR3 sequence is 15 residues long. Germline CDR1 is LNHNV and CDR2 is YYDKDF (reference sequence). CDR3 protein: CATSSWTGVGTEAFF. DNA of the CDR3: TGTGCCACCAGCAGCTGGACAGGGGTGGGGACTGAAGCTTTCTTT.

In this sample, this clonotype turned up a few times. The chain recombines TRBV25-1 with TRBJ1-5; D gene ambiguous. Germline loops: CDR1 MGHDK, CDR2 SYGVNS. CDR3 length: 14 residues. V lost 5 bases and J lost 4, with 12 bases in between. CDR3 bases: TGTGCCAGCAGTATGGGAGGGTGGAATCAGCCCCAGCATTTT. It codes for CASSMGGWNQPQHF.

The chain links TRBV3-1 to TRBJ1-1; 9 bases are shared with TRBD1. This CDR3 contains 14 residues. After removal of 4 bases from V and 12 bases from J, the junction contained 12 bases not matched to a gene. The germline CDR1 and CDR2 sequences are LGHDT and YNNKEL (reference sequence). CDR3 sequence reads: CASSRKGTGTLSFF. The CDR3 bases are TGTGCCAGCAGCCGGAAAGGGACAGGGACTCTGTCTTTCTTT.

Notes on this clonotype: Mismatch with germline at one junction end may stem from a read error. The V gene is TRBV28, the J gene TRBJ2-7, with 8 bases fitting TRBD2. CDR1 is MDHEN and CDR2 is SYDVKM in the germline V gene. CDR3 length equals 13 residues. The CDR3 is CASTAGGENERYF. The CDR3 region has the DNA TGTGCCAGCACGGCGGGGGGAGAGAACGAGCGGTACTTC. The full variable domain, its missing parts supplied by reference TRBV28 and TRBJ2-7, is DVKVTQSSRYLVKRTGEKVFLECVQDMDHENMFWYRQDPGLGLRLIYFSYDVKMKEKGDIPEGYSVSREKKERFSLILESASTNQTSMYLCASTAGGENERYFGPGTRLTVT.

This clonotype has ten or more counts. The chain links TRBV7-2 to TRBJ2-1; D is uncertain. Trimming cost V 1 base and J 0 bases, with 7 bases left between them. Germline V lookup: CDR1 SGHTA, CDR2 FQGNSA. The CDR3 is 15 amino acids. The CDR3: CASSLVASSYNEQFF. CDR3 nucleotides: TGTGCCAGCAGCTTAGTTGCGTCCTCCTACAATGAGCAGTTCTTC.

V is TRBV12-3 or TRBV12-4 and J is TRBJ2-5; D possibly uses TRBD1 or TRBD2 (5 bases each). V was clipped by 1 base and J by 2 bases, with 8 bases between them. This CDR3 has 14 residues. The DNA of the CDR3 is TGTGCCAGCAGTTTAGGAGAGGGGCAAGAGACCCAGTACTTC. Translating gives CASSLGEGQETQYF.

This clonotype was recorded at least ten times. The chain is built from TRBV5-1 and TRBJ1-1; the D is unclear. CDR1 is SGHRS and CDR2 is YFSETQ in the germline V gene. V was shortened by 0 bases and J by 0 bases, with 6 bases between the two germline ends. The CDR3 length is 14 residues. CDR3 sequence reads: CASSLGQVNTEAFF. CDR3 nucleotide sequence: TGCGCCAGCAGCTTGGGGCAGGTGAACACTGAAGCTTTCTTT.

Only a few counts were recorded for this clonotype. The chain combines TRBV15 with TRBJ1-5; 7 nucleotides agree with TRBD1. The CDR3 has 19 amino acids. V shed 0 bases, J shed 5 bases, and the junction held 16 bases outside the gene matches. Germline assignment: CDR1 LNHNV and CDR2 YYDKDF (reference sequence). The DNA of the CDR3 is TGTGCCACCAGCAGAGATGGGGTAGGGCAGGGGGGGTTTTATCAGCCCCAGCATTTT. As protein: CATSRDGVGQGGFYQPQHF. Full variable domain (remainder filled in from reference TRBV15 and TRBJ1-5): DAMVIQNPRYQVTQFGKPVTLSCSQTLNHNVMYWYQQKSSQAPKLLFHYYDKDFNNEADTPDNFQSRRPNTSFCFLDIRSPGLGDTAMYLCATSRDGVGQGGFYQPQHFGDGTRLSIL.

The chain uses TRBV6-5 and TRBJ2-6, with 7 bases that match TRBD1. CDR1 MNHEY and CDR2 SVGAGI come from the germline V gene. With V trimmed by 2 bases and J by 3 bases, 4 bases remained unmatched. This CDR3 has 16 residues. CDR3: CASSYPRQGGANVLTF. The CDR3 region has the DNA TGTGCCAGCAGTTACCCCAGACAGGGTGGGGCCAACGTCCTGACTTTC.

The gene calls are TRBV10-3 and TRBJ2-7; 10 nucleotides align to TRBD1. Germline loops: CDR1 ENHRY, CDR2 SYGVKD. This CDR3 is built from 14 residues. The ends lost 2 bases at V and 6 bases at J; junction bases unmatched: 4. This CDR3 is CAISEDRGQVEQYF. The CDR3 DNA reads as TGTGCCATCAGTGAGGACAGGGGGCAGGTCGAGCAGTACTTC.

This chain joins TRBV14 and TRBJ2-1; a weak D match, TRBD1 (6 bases). The germline CDR1 and CDR2 sequences are SGHDN and FVKESK. The CDR3 loop spans 14 amino acids. V was trimmed by 0 bases and J by 8 bases, leaving 11 bases between them. In DNA, the CDR3 is TGTGCCAGCAGCCAAGATCAGGGGCTGGATGAGCAGTTCTTC. Protein product: CASSQDQGLDEQFF.

V usage is TRBV6-4 and J usage is TRBJ2-1, with TRBD2 identical over 14 bases. The junction had 9 bases not matched to a gene; V was cut back by 6 bases and J by 8 bases. CDR1 and CDR2 from the germline V gene are MRHNA and SNTAGT. This CDR3 is 16 amino acids long. The CDR3 sequence is CASSLSGLAGDDEQFF. For the CDR3, the DNA is TGTGCCAGCAGCCTTTCGGGACTAGCGGGAGATGATGAGCAGTTCTTC.

The V gene is TRBV20-1, the J gene TRBJ2-4, with 8 bases aligning to TRBD1. The CDR3 runs 13 residues. Germline V gives CDR1 DFQATT, CDR2 SNEGSKA (reference sequence). The V gene end was trimmed by 6 bases and the J gene end by 1 base; junction bases not matched to a gene: 2. Here the CDR3 reads CSARQGAKNIQYF. The CDR3 DNA follows: TGCAGTGCCCGACAGGGGGCCAAAAACATTCAGTACTTC.

This clonotype was observed a handful of times. This chain links TRBV6-5 with TRBJ2-7, with 13 bases lining up with TRBD2. This CDR3 has 17 residues. Germline-derived CDR1 and CDR2 are MNHEY and SVGAGI. Losses at the gene ends were 0 bases for V and 2 bases for J; bases not matched to a gene: 4. The CDR3 region is CASSYSRLAGGTYEQYF. CDR3 nucleotides: TGTGCCAGCAGTTACTCCAGACTAGCGGGGGGAACCTACGAGCAGTACTTC.

This clonotype was observed a few times. The chain is built from TRBV29-1 and TRBJ1-1, with D unclear. Trimming took off 0 bases at V and 2 bases at J, with 10 bases between the two ends. There are 14 residues in the CDR3. The germline V gene has CDR1 SQVTM and CDR2 ANQGSEA. The CDR3 region is CSVEDPSPNTEAFF. The CDR3 coding sequence is TGCAGCGTTGAAGATCCCTCACCCAACACTGAAGCTTTCTTT.

This clonotype turned up a few times. The V call is TRBV6-2 or TRBV6-3, the J call TRBJ2-7; no clear D gene. The CDR3 is 15 residues long. The V end lost 0 bases, the J end lost 7 bases, and 16 bases lay between the germline ends. CDR1 and CDR2 from the germline V gene are MNHEY and SVGEGT. The CDR3 bases are TGTGCCAGCAGTTACTCCCCTTTTTCGGGTGGGGAGCAGTACTTC. As protein: CASSYSPFSGGEQYF.

In its sample, this clonotype was seen a few times. The V call is TRBV5-5, the J call TRBJ2-5, with 8 bases fitting TRBD1. V shed 5 bases and J 2 bases; nucleotides not matched to a gene: 11. The CDR3 runs to 16 residues. Germline values: CDR1 SGHKS, CDR2 YYEKEE (reference sequence). The CDR3 loop is CASSTPDRARQETQYF. Here the CDR3 DNA reads TGTGCCAGCAGTACCCCGGACAGGGCGAGACAAGAGACCCAGTACTTC. Filled out from reference TRBV5-5 and TRBJ2-5, the complete variable domain reads DAGVTQSPTHLIKTRGQQVTLRCSPISGHKSVSWYQQVLGQGPQFIFQYYEKEERGRGNFPDRFSARQFPNYSSELNVNALLLGDSALYLCASSTPDRARQETQYFGPGTRLLVL.

This clonotype was counted at least ten times. The chain has TRBV2 and TRBJ1-5, with D unresolved. Germline V CDR1 and CDR2: SNHLY, FYNNEI. V lost 0 bases and J 3 bases, leaving 9 bases between the germline ends. The CDR3 length is 15 residues. DNA for the CDR3: TGTGCCAGCAGTGAAGCGCCTGGACCCAATCAGCCCCAGCATTTT. Amino acid sequence: CASSEAPGPNQPQHF.

About this clonotype: A much larger clone differs by one base, so this may be a read error. The CDR3 does not end in the conserved phenylalanine or tryptophan, so this is likely a read error. The J gene is TRBJ2-3, the V gene TRBV12-3 or TRBV12-4; D may be TRBD2 (7 bases). The CDR3 extends over 16 amino acids. Trimming took 0 bases from V and 5 from J, leaving 15 bases between them. The CDR3 nucleotides read TGTGCCAGCAGTTTAGCCGTGGGAGGGGGAGGAGATACGCAGTATTCT. Amino acid sequence: CASSLAVGGGGDTQYS.

This clonotype has at least ten counts. The chain employs TRBV24-1 and TRBJ2-5, with D perhaps given as TRBD1 or TRBD2 (5 bases each). CDR1 is KGHDR, CDR2 SFDVKD, per germline. The ends were cut back, 4 bases at V and 3 bases at J, with 11 bases in the middle. This CDR3 spans 14 amino acids. The CDR3 DNA reads as TGTGCCACCAGTGACCCAGGGACCGAAGAGACCCAGTACTTC. The encoded protein is CATSDPGTEETQYF.

This clonotype was found a few times. The chain combines TRBV29-1 with TRBJ2-1; TRBD2 is a possible D gene (5 bases). This CDR3 is 12 amino acids long. V lost 3 bases to trimming and J lost 16 bases, with 19 bases between them. Germline assignment: CDR1 SQVTM and CDR2 ANQGSEA. The CDR3 DNA reads as TGCAGCGTTGACGAGGGAGTCTATATGATTTTCTTC. Encoded protein: CSVDEGVYMIFF.

This rearrangement joins TRBV15 to TRBJ1-4, with D unresolved. The CDR3 runs to 15 residues. The V and J ends lost 3 bases and 8 bases respectively, with 16 bases between them. Germline loops: CDR1 LNHNV, CDR2 YYDKDF (reference sequence). The CDR3 spells CATSSRQLIEEKLFF. The CDR3 region has the DNA TGTGCCACCAGCAGCAGACAACTTATAGAAGAAAAACTGTTTTTT.

This clonotype has just a few counts. One base away lies a much larger clone, so this may be a sequencing read error. The chain links TRBV27 to TRBJ1-1; D perhaps matches TRBD1 (5 bases). This CDR3 contains 21 residues. Germline CDR1 is MNHEY and CDR2 is SMNVEV (reference sequence). CDR3 sequence: CASSLGPRPLTGPETNTEALF. CDR3 bases: TGTGCCAGCAGTTTAGGTCCACGGCCGCTCACAGGACCGGAAACGAACACTGAAGCTCTCTTT.

The V gene is TRBV4-2, the J gene TRBJ2-3, with D unclear. There are 13 residues in the CDR3. CDR1 is LGHNA, CDR2 YNFKEQ, per germline. V was clipped by 1 base and J by 4 bases, with 6 bases between them. The CDR3 region has the DNA TGTGCCAGCAGCCAAGTTGGCCCAGATACGCAGTATTTT. Protein: CASSQVGPDTQYF.

This clonotype was seen a few times. This chain links TRBV6-5 with TRBJ1-6, with 7 bases aligning to TRBD1. Germline V CDR1 and CDR2: MNHEY, SVGAGI. The V gene end was trimmed by 0 bases and the J gene end by 9 bases; junction bases not matched to a gene: 14. This CDR3 has 18 amino acids. The CDR3 coding sequence is TGTGCCAGCAGTTACTCCCGTGACAGGGCAAAGGGGGGTTCACCCCTCCACTTT. The encoded protein is CASSYSRDRAKGGSPLHF.

V and J are TRBV4-3 and TRBJ2-7, with D possibly being TRBD1 (6 bases). In germline, CDR1 is LGHNA, CDR2 YSLEER. Trimming took 1 base from V and 7 from J, leaving 17 bases between them. The length of the CDR3 is 15 residues. The CDR3 protein is CASSQVPQGSEEQYF. For the CDR3, the DNA is TGCGCCAGCAGCCAAGTTCCACAGGGATCGGAAGAGCAGTACTTC.